The 9 T cell receptor beta chains below all came from one sample that was sequenced in a study of cytomegalovirus exposure and HLA in healthy donors. With 60 Vbeta and 13 Jbeta primers, the PCR was carried out. Generated by immunoSEQ multiplex PCR, the TCRdb table keeps only in-frame clones and is missing some. In the table there are roughly 190,000 clones, around 77% of which are singletons. Sequenced input: PBMCs. The receptor set was obtained from a woman younger than 35 in good health and CMV-seronegative.

The chain links TRBV28 to TRBJ1-5; 12 bases line up with TRBD1. CDR3 size: 16 residues. Germline CDR1 is MDHEN and CDR2 is SYDVKM. The J segment lost 7 bases and the V segment lost 8 bases, leaving 12 bases of the junction unmatched. The CDR3 DNA is TGTGCCAGCCGAGGGCGGGGACAGGGGGCCGTGCAGCCCCAGCATTTT. Its protein product is CASRGRGQGAVQPQHF.

The CDR3 loop reads CASSLYYGTGEAFF. The CDR3 coding sequence is TGCGCCAGCAGCTTGTACTACGGGACAGGGGAAGCTTTCTTT. The rearrangement links TRBV5-1 to TRBJ1-1; TRBD1 agrees at 9 bases. Germline values: CDR1 SGHRS, CDR2 YFSETQ. The J segment lost 8 bases and the V segment lost 1 base, leaving 6 bases of the junction unmatched. The CDR3 sequence is 14 residues long.

This clone appeared once. The J gene is TRBJ2-1, the V gene TRBV4-3; 9 bases are a match to TRBD1. V trimming: 3 bases; J trimming: 7 bases; junction bases outside the gene matches: 1. The germline CDR1 and CDR2 sequences are LGHNA and YSLEER. The CDR3 is made up of 13 amino acids. CDR3 residues: CASSQTGGNEQFF. The CDR3, as DNA: TGCGCCAGCAGCCAGACAGGGGGGAATGAGCAGTTCTTC.

The chain is built from TRBV28 and TRBJ1-2; TRBD1 agrees at 8 bases. The length of the CDR3 is 15 residues. J lost 4 bases, V lost 5 bases, and 9 bases had no gene match. Germline values: CDR1 MDHEN, CDR2 SYDVKM. The CDR3 nucleotides read TGTGCCAGCAGTGGAAGGGACAGGACGATCTATGGCTACACCTTC. Translating it yields CASSGRDRTIYGYTF.

CDR3 protein: CASSDGISGGTEAFF. The CDR3, as DNA: TGTGCCAGCTCCGACGGGATATCAGGGGGGACTGAAGCTTTCTTT. The chain uses TRBV18 and TRBJ1-1; 7 bases match TRBD1. V was clipped by 6 bases and J by 5 bases; unmatched bases: 12. Per germline, CDR1 KGHSH and CDR2 LQKENI. The CDR3 spans 15 residues.

V usage is TRBV7-9 and J usage is TRBJ2-7; 8 bases agree with TRBD1. Germline assignment: CDR1 SEHNR and CDR2 FQNEAQ (reference sequence). Trimming cost V 8 bases and J 6 bases; bases outside gene matches: 6. The CDR3 has 12 amino acids. The CDR3 here is CASGTGGGEQYF. CDR3 nucleotides: TGTGCCAGCGGAACAGGGGGTGGCGAGCAGTACTTC. The variable domain in full, completed from reference TRBV7-9 and TRBJ2-7, reads DTGVSQNPRHKITKRGQNVTFRCDPISEHNRLYWYRQTLGQGPEFLTYFQNEAQLEKSRLLSDRFSAERPKGSFSTLEIQRTEQGDSAMYLCASGTGGGEQYFGPGTRLTVT.

This clone occurred a few times. This chain links TRBV2 with TRBJ1-1; 10 nucleotides line up with TRBD1. Per the germline V gene, CDR1 is SNHLY and CDR2 is FYNNEI. The CDR3 length is 15 residues. V was pared by 9 bases and J by 0 bases, with 7 bases of the junction left unmatched. The CDR3 bases are TGTGCCAGTTCCAGACAGGGGGCCCTGAACACTGAAGCTTTCTTT. Residues: CASSRQGALNTEAFF.

V is TRBV19 and J is TRBJ2-3, with a weak D call TRBD2 (5 bases). Germline V gene data show CDR1 as LNHDA and CDR2 as SQIVND (reference sequence). The CDR3 extends over 14 amino acids. V lost 3 bases and J 6 bases, leaving 13 bases between the germline ends. CDR3 sequence: CASSISRLADTQYF. The CDR3 DNA follows: TGTGCCAGTAGTATCTCTAGGTTAGCGGATACGCAGTATTTT.

CDR3: CASSPGTSGRGITDTQYF. The CDR3 coding sequence is TGTGCCAGTAGTCCGGGGACTAGCGGGAGGGGTATTACAGATACGCAGTATTTT. The chain combines TRBV19 with TRBJ2-3; 16 bases map to TRBD2. CDR3 length: 18 amino acids. Germline V CDR1 and CDR2: LNHDA, SQIVND (reference sequence). V gave up 5 bases and J gave up 3 bases; unmatched junction bases: 8.